The 8 T cell receptor beta chains given below trace back to one sample, sequenced in a study of glioma-infiltrating T cells. The iRepertoire nested amplicon-rescue multiplex PCR amplified TCR alpha and beta CDR3s from RNA. TCRdb passed the multiplex PCR reads through MiXCR, listing each CDR3 protein once. This table has tens of thousands of distinct CDR3 sequences, roughly 39% appearing once. The sample consisted of glioma tissue, nonneoplastic brain tissue, or PBMCs (not recorded which). These receptors were taken from a human donor with low-grade glioma or glioblastoma, undergoing nonglioma brain surgery, or in good health (not recorded which).

This clonotype has a count of ten or more. The chain couples TRBV19 to TRBJ2-1, with TRBD1 identical over 7 bases. The CDR3 spans 14 residues. The germline CDR1 and CDR2 sequences are LNHDA and SQIVND (reference sequence). J gave up 9 bases and V 6 bases, and 11 bases lay outside the gene matches. CDR3 DNA sequence: TGTGCCAGTAGCCAAATCGAACAGGGGAGTGAGCAGTTCTTC. Amino acids: CASSQIEQGSEQFF.

This clonotype was seen ten or more times. This rearrangement joins TRBV28 to TRBJ1-5; perhaps TRBD1 as D (6 bases). V lost 1 base and J lost 8, with 12 bases in between. CDR3 length equals 14 residues. Germline V CDR1 and CDR2: MDHEN, SYDVKM. The CDR3 nucleotides read TGTGCCAGCAGTTTATCCCCAGGGGAAAAGCCCCAGCATTTT. Amino acids: CASSLSPGEKPQHF. Together with reference TRBV28 and TRBJ1-5, the CDR3 gives the full variable domain: DVKVTQSSRYLVKRTGEKVFLECVQDMDHENMFWYRQDPGLGLRLIYFSYDVKMKEKGDIPEGYSVSREKKERFSLILESASTNQTSMYLCASSLSPGEKPQHFGDGTRLSIL.

On this clonotype: A much larger clonotype is one base distant, so this may be a read error. The CDR3 ends on some other residue instead of the conserved phenylalanine or tryptophan, so this is likely a read error. The genes are TRBV19 and TRBJ1-4; perhaps TRBD1 as D (5 bases). The CDR3 is 11 amino acids. Per the germline V gene, CDR1 is LNHDA and CDR2 is SQIVND (reference sequence). Trimming shortened V by 7 bases and J by 8 bases, and 8 bases separated the two germline ends. The CDR3 sequence: CASKQAEKLFS. The DNA for the CDR3 is TGTGCCAGTAAACAGGCAGAAAAACTGTTTTCT.

Concerning this clonotype: The DNA is left out, because the CDR3 cannot be placed on it with certainty; the CDR3 is given as TCRdb lists it. The chain uses TRBV7-2 and TRBJ2-1; the table's D call, TRBD1, was not checked against the DNA. Germline CDR1 is SGHTA and CDR2 is FQGNSA. The CDR3 length is 15 residues, termini included. CDR3 loop: CASSFGQGSSRERSF.

This clonotype was recorded many times. The chain is built from TRBV6-1 and TRBJ1-5; a weak D match, TRBD1 (5 bases). Germline CDR1 and CDR2: MNHNS and SASEGT. The CDR3 length is 15 residues. The germline V and J ends were trimmed by 2 bases and 6 bases, with 14 bases remaining between them. The CDR3 DNA reads as TGTGCCAGCAGTGAATCCGGGGGTTTGGGTCAGCCCCAGCATTTT. This codes for CASSESGGLGQPQHF.

About this clonotype: The junction differs from germline at one of its ends, possibly a read error. The V call is TRBV7-6, the J call TRBJ2-5, with a possible D match to TRBD2 (6 bases). Germline assignment: CDR1 SGHVS and CDR2 FNYEAQ. The CDR3 is 16 amino acids. The CDR3 sequence is CASSLGRGLYVETQYF. The CDR3 DNA follows: TGTGCCAGCAGCTTAGGGCGGGGATTATACGTAGAGACCCAGTACTTT.

This clonotype was recorded a few times. The CDR3 nucleotides are TGTGCCAGCAGCGTAGCGGTGGGCCCCTACGAGCAGTACTTC. The encoded protein is CASSVAVGPYEQYF. This rearrangement joins TRBV9 to TRBJ2-7; no clear D gene. Germline CDR1 and CDR2: SGDLS and YYNGEE. The CDR3 is made up of 14 amino acids. Trimming pared 0 bases from V and 2 bases from J, leaving 9 bases between.

As regards this clonotype: This clone may be a read error of a much larger clone one base away. This chain uses TRBV19 with TRBJ1-1, with 10 bases that match TRBD1. Germline CDR1 and CDR2: LNHDA and SQIVND (reference sequence). The CDR3 extends over 15 amino acids. V shed 0 bases, J shed 5 bases, and the junction held 3 bases outside the gene matches. The CDR3 loop reads CASSIDRDRGTEAFF. CDR3 nucleotides: TGTGCCAGTAGTATAGACCGGGACAGGGGAACTGAAGCTTTCTTT. Full variable domain (outside the CDR3, taken from reference TRBV19 and TRBJ1-1): DGGITQSPKYLFRKEGQNVTLSCEQNLNHDAMYWYRQDPGQGLRLIYYSQIVNDFQKGDIAEGYSVSREKKESFPLTVTSAQKNPTAFYLCASSIDRDRGTEAFFGQGTRLTVV.